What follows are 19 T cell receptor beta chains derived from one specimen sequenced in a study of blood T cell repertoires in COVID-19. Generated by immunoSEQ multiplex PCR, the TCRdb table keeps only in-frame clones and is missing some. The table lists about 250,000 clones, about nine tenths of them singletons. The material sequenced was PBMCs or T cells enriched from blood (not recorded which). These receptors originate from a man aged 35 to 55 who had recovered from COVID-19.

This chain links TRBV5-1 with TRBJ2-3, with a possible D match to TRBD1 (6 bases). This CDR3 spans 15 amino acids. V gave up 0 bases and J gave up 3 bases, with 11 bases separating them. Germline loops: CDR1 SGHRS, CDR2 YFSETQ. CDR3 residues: CASSLAGVRTDTQYF. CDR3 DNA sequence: TGCGCCAGCAGCTTGGCAGGGGTAAGGACAGATACGCAGTATTTT.

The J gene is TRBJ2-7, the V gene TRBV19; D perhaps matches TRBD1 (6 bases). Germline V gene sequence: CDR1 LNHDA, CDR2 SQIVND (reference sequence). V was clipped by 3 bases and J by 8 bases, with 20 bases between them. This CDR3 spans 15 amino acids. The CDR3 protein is CASSIVGNLGAQQYF. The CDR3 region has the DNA TGTGCCAGTAGTATTGTTGGTAACCTGGGGGCTCAGCAGTACTTC.

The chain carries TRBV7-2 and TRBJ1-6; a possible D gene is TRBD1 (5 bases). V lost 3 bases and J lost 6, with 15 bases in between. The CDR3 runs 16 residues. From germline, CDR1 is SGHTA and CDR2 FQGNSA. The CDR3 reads CASSFGGNSGNSPLHF. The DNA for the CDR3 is TGTGCCAGCAGCTTCGGGGGGAATTCGGGTAATTCACCCCTCCACTTT.

The CDR3 region is CASRERTEAFF. The DNA of the CDR3 is TGTGCCAGCAGGGAGAGAACTGAAGCTTTCTTT. The rearrangement links TRBV13 to TRBJ1-1; D is uncertain. CDR3 size: 11 residues. Germline CDR1 is PRHDT and CDR2 is FYEKMQ (reference sequence). With 6 bases removed from V and 5 bases from J, the gap between germline ends came to 7 bases.

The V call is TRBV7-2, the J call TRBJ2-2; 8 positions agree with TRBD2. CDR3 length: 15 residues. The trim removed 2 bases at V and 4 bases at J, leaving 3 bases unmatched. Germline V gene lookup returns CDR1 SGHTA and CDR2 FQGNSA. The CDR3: CASSLSREGTGELFF. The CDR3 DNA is TGTGCCAGCAGCTTAAGCCGGGAGGGCACCGGGGAGCTGTTTTTT. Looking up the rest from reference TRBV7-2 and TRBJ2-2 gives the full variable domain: GAGVSQSPSNKVTEKGKDVELRCDPISGHTALYWYRQSLGQGLEFLIYFQGNSAPDKSGLPSDRFSAERTGGSVSTLTIQRTQQEDSAVYLCASSLSREGTGELFFGEGSRLTVL.

The CDR3 is CASSFQTGANYGYTF. In nucleotides, the CDR3 is TGTGCCAGCAGCTTCCAGACAGGAGCTAACTATGGCTACACCTTC. The chain carries TRBV3-1 (or the pseudogene TRBV3-2) and TRBJ1-2, with D possibly being TRBD1 (6 bases). Trimming stripped 5 bases from V and 0 bases from J, with 13 bases between. This CDR3 is 15 amino acids long. CDR1 LGHDT and CDR2 YNNKEL come from the germline V gene (reference sequence).

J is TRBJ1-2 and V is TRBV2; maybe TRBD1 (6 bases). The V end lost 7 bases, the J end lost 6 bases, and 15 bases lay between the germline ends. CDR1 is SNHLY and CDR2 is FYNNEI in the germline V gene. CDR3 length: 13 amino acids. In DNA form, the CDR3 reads TGTGCCAGCACCTTGGGGGCGACGGATGGCTACACCTTC. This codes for CASTLGATDGYTF.

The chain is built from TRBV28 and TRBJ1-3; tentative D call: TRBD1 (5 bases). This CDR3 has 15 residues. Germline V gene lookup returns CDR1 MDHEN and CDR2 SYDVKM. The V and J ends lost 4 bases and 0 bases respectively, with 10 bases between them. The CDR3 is CASSSQGHSGNTIYF. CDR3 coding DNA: TGTGCCAGCAGTTCCCAGGGCCACTCTGGAAACACCATATATTTT.

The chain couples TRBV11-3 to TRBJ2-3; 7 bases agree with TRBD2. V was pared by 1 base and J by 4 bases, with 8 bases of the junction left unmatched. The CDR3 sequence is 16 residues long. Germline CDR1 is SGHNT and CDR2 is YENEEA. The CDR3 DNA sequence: TGTGCCAGCAGCTTAGGAAGGCGGGAGCGGCCAGATACGCAGTATTTT. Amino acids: CASSLGRRERPDTQYF.

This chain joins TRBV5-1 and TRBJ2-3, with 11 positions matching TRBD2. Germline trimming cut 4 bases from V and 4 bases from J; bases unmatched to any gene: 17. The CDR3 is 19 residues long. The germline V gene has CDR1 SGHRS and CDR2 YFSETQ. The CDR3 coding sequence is TGCGCCAGCAGCGTATCCCCTAGCGGGGGGCGCCAATTTCCAGATACGCAGTATTTT. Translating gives CASSVSPSGGRQFPDTQYF.

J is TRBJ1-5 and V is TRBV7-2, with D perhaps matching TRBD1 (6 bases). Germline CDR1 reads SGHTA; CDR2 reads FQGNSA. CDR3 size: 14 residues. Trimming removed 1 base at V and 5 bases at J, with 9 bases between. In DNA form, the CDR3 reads TGTGCCAGCAGCTTAGAGGGGGTGGATCAGCCCCAGCATTTT. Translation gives CASSLEGVDQPQHF.

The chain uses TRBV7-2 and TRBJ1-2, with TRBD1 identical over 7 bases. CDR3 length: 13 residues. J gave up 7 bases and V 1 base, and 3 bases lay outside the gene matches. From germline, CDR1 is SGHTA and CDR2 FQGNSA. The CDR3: CASSLEGAGGYTF. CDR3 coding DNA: TGTGCCAGCAGCTTAGAGGGGGCCGGTGGCTACACCTTC.

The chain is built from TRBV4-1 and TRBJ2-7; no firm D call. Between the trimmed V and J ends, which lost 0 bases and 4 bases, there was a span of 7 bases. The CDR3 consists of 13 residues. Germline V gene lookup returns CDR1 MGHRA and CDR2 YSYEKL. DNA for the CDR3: TGCGCCAGCAGCCAAGAGGAACAGTACGAGCAGTACTTC. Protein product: CASSQEEQYEQYF.

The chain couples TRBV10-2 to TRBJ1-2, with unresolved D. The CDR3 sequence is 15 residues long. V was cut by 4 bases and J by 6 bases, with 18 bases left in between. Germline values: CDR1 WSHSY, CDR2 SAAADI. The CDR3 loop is CASSVSTAIKNGYTF. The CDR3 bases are TGCGCCAGCAGTGTGAGCACAGCCATAAAAAATGGCTACACCTTC.

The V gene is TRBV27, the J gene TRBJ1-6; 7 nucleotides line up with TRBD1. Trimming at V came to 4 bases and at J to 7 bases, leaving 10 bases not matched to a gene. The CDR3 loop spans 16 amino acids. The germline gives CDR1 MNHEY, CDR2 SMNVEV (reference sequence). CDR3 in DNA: TGTGCCAGCAGTTCGACCGGGACAGTTCTAAATTCACCCCTCCACTTT. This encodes CASSSTGTVLNSPLHF.

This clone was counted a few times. DNA for the CDR3: TGTGCCTGGAGGCAAGGGGACACTGAAGCTTTCTTT. Its protein product is CAWRQGDTEAFF. The chain employs TRBV30 and TRBJ1-1; D perhaps matches TRBD1 (5 bases). Trimming took off 3 bases at V and 3 bases at J, with 8 bases between the two ends. Germline V gene data show CDR1 as GTSNPN and CDR2 as SVGIG (reference sequence). The CDR3 sequence is 12 residues long. Based on the CDR3 plus reference TRBV30 and TRBJ1-1, the full variable domain is SQTIHQWPATLVQPVGSPLSLECTVEGTSNPNLYWYRQAAGRGLQLLFYSVGIGQISSEVPQNLSASRPQDRQFILSSKKLLLSDSGFYLCAWRQGDTEAFFGQGTRLTVV.

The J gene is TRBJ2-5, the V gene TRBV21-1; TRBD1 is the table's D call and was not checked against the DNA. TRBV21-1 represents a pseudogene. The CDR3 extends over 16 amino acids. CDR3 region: CASSAPGNRGPETQYF. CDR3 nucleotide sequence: TGTGCCAGCAGCGCCCCCGGGAACAGGGGCCCAGAGACCCAGTACTTC.

The chain's CDR3 is CATSDLGPQYF. The CDR3 DNA sequence: TGTGCCACCAGTGACCTGGGGCCGCAGTATTTT. The chain has TRBV24-1 and TRBJ2-3, with a tentative D call TRBD1 (5 bases). The germline V gene has CDR1 KGHDR and CDR2 SFDVKD. Trimming shortened V by 4 bases and J by 10 bases, and 8 bases separated the two germline ends. This CDR3 has 11 amino acids.

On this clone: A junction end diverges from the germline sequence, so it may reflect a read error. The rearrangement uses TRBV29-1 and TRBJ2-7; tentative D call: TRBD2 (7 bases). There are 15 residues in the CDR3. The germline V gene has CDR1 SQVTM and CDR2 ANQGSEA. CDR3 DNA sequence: TGCAGCGTCGAAGTAGGGGGGGCGCTGTCCTACGAGCAGTACTTC. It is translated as CSVEVGGALSYEQYF.